This TCR beta chain was profiled in a study of T cell changes during pregnancy in multiple sclerosis. Germline lookup yields CDR1 SGHTA and CDR2 FQGNSA. Trimming removed 1 base at V and 2 bases at J, with 12 bases between. The CDR3 runs 16 residues. Some clones are missing from TCRdb's copy, which holds only in-frame ones; the method was immunoSEQ multiplex PCR. The sample has approximately 43,000 clones; 90% are singletons. The chain couples TRBV7-2 to TRBJ2-1; perhaps TRBD1 as D (5 bases). The clonotype was recovered from a female donor with multiple sclerosis, enrolled in a pregnancy study. Sequences were derived from CD8+ T cells from peripheral blood mononuclear cells, sampled in the first trimester of pregnancy. DNA for the CDR3: TGTGCCAGCAGCTTAGTACCAGGGAACCCCTACAATGAGCAGTTCTTC. This codes for CASSLVPGNPYNEQFF.